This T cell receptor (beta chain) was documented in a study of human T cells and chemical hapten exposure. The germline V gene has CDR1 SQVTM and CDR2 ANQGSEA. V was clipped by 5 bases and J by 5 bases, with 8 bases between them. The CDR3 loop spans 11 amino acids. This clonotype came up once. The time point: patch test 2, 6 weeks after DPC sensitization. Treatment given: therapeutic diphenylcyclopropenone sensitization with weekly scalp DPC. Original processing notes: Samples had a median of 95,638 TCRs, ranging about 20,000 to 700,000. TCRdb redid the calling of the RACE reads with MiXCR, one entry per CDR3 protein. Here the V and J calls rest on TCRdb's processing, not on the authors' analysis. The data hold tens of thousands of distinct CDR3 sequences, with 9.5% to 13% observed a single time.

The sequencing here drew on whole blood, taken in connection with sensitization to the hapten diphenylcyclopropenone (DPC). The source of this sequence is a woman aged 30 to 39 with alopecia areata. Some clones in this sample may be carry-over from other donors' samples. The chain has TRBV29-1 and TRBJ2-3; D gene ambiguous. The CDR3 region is CSVHREDTQYF. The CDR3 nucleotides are TGCAGCGTTCATAGGGAAGATACGCAGTATTTT.